Detailed here is one TCR beta chain. TCRdb redid the calling of the RT-PCR reads with MiXCR, one entry per CDR3 protein. The sample has about 680,000 distinct CDR3 sequences; 14% are singletons. V lost 7 bases to trimming and J lost 6 bases; unmatched junction nucleotides: 12. The CDR3 is 15 amino acids. Germline V gene lookup returns CDR1 MNHNY and CDR2 SVGAGI (reference sequence). The gene calls are TRBV6-6 and TRBJ1-5, with TRBD1 matching over 7 bases. Sample: memory CD4+ T cells from blood. This sequence originates from a female donor in good health, serving as a healthy control. DNA of the CDR3: TGTGCCAGCACCCTGGGGCAGGGGGTGAGTCAGCCCCAGCATTTT. The encoded protein is CASTLGQGVSQPQHF.